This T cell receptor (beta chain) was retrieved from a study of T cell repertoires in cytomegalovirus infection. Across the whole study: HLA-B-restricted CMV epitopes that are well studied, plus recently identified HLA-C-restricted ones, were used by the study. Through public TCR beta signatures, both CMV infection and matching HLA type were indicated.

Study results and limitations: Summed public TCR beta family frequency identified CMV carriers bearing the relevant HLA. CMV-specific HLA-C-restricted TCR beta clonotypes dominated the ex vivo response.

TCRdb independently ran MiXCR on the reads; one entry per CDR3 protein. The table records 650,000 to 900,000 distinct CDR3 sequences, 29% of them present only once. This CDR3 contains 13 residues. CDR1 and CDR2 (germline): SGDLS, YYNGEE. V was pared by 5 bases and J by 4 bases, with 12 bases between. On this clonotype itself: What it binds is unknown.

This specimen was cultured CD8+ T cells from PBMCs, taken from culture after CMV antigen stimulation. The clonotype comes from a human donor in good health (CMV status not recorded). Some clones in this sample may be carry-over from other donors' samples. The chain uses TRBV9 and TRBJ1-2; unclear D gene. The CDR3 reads CASRTGQPYGYTF. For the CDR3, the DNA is TGTGCCAGCAGGACCGGGCAGCCCTATGGCTACACCTTC.